These 21 T cell receptor beta chains share one sample of origin, sequenced in a study of blood T cells in healthy people across ages. The authors ran a second PCR of roughly 6 to 12 cycles using a sample-barcoded 5' primer and a J-beta primer mix. TCRdb independently ran MiXCR on the 5' RACE reads; one entry per CDR3 protein. The table includes some 1.6 million distinct CDR3 sequences, approximately 32% detected once. Source material: blood. Every receptor here comes from a woman between 25 and 40 years old in good health.

V gene TRBV15 combines with J gene TRBJ1-2; 8 nucleotides align to TRBD1. V lost 5 bases, J lost 3 bases, and 8 bases stayed unmatched. Germline CDR1 LNHNV, CDR2 YYDKDF (reference sequence). The CDR3 extends over 15 amino acids. CDR3 region: CATSSGQGSDYGYTF. The CDR3 region has the DNA TGTGCCACCAGCTCCGGACAGGGCTCGGACTATGGCTACACCTTC.

This clonotype was counted once. The chain carries TRBV11-2 and TRBJ2-1, with D unclear. There are 16 residues in the CDR3. Trimming took off 6 bases at V and 0 bases at J, with 15 bases between the two ends. Germline loops: CDR1 SGHAT, CDR2 FQNNGV. The CDR3 loop is CASSIVRQSSYNEQFF. The CDR3 DNA is TGTGCCAGCAGTATCGTCAGGCAGAGCTCCTACAATGAGCAGTTCTTC.

The V call is TRBV6-2 or TRBV6-3, the J call TRBJ2-5, with TRBD1 identical over 9 bases. This CDR3 is built from 17 residues. Germline lookup yields CDR1 MNHEY and CDR2 SVGEGT. V dropped 2 bases and J dropped 11; count of bases not matched to a gene: 18. CDR3 loop: CASSYPTGGQGPLEQYF. The CDR3 DNA reads as TGTGCCAGCAGTTACCCCACCGGGGGACAGGGTCCTCTGGAGCAGTACTTC.

There are many counts of this clonotype. The gene calls are TRBV4-1 and TRBJ2-1, with 9 bases aligning to TRBD2. The CDR3 runs to 17 residues. Trimming cost V 0 bases and J 1 base; bases outside gene matches: 4. Looked up from germline, CDR1 is MGHRA and CDR2 is YSYEKL. This CDR3 reads CASSQDGAGGSYNEQFF. The CDR3, as DNA: TGCGCCAGCAGCCAAGATGGAGCGGGGGGTTCCTACAATGAGCAGTTCTTC.

The V and J genes are TRBV7-2 and TRBJ2-7; 11 nucleotides align to TRBD1. The germline gives CDR1 SGHTA, CDR2 FQGNSA. The junction had 7 bases not matched to a gene; V was cut back by 0 bases and J by 9 bases. This CDR3 has 15 residues. CDR3 loop: CASSLAGTGGRGQYF. Written as DNA, the CDR3 is TGTGCCAGCAGCTTAGCCGGGACAGGGGGGCGTGGGCAGTACTTC.

This clonotype was observed at least ten times. The rearrangement joins TRBV7-2 to TRBJ2-1; 14 positions agree with TRBD2. V trimming: 9 bases; J trimming: 10 bases; junction bases outside the gene matches: 5. CDR1 is SGHTA and CDR2 is FQGNSA in the germline V gene. The CDR3 is 13 amino acids. The CDR3 reads CARQGLAGGEQFF. The CDR3 nucleotides are TGTGCCAGGCAAGGACTAGCGGGAGGCGAGCAGTTCTTC.

The rearrangement uses TRBV7-2 and TRBJ1-3, with a tentative D call TRBD1 (6 bases). This CDR3 comprises 17 residues. CDR1 and CDR2 (germline): SGHTA, FQGNSA. V lost 1 base to trimming and J lost 0 bases, with 13 bases between them. CDR3 in DNA: TGTGCCAGCAGCTTAGTCTCGGCAGGGGCCTCTGGAAACACCATATATTTT. It yields the protein CASSLVSAGASGNTIYF.

The J gene is TRBJ1-2, the V gene TRBV5-6; D ambiguous. Germline V gene sequence: CDR1 SGHDT, CDR2 YYEEEE. Trimming shortened V by 0 bases and J by 8 bases, and 11 bases separated the two germline ends. This CDR3 comprises 13 residues. The CDR3 loop is CASSLVGQHGYTF. CDR3 coding DNA: TGTGCCAGCAGCTTGGTTGGGCAGCACGGCTACACCTTC.

CDR3 region: CATSSRDRAHEQYF. The CDR3 DNA reads TGTGCCACCAGTTCCCGGGACAGGGCTCACGAGCAGTACTTC. J is TRBJ2-7 and V is TRBV24-1, with 9 bases fitting TRBD1. This CDR3 contains 14 residues. After removal of 6 bases from V and 5 bases from J, the junction contained 7 bases not matched to a gene. CDR1 is KGHDR and CDR2 is SFDVKD in the germline V gene.

This clonotype has a handful of counts. The chain links TRBV12-3 or TRBV12-4 to TRBJ1-6, with TRBD1 identical over 10 bases. J gave up 9 bases and V 6 bases, and 11 bases lay outside the gene matches. The CDR3 is made up of 16 amino acids. CDR3 sequence (DNA): TGTGCCAGCAGCCCCGGGACAGGGGCGAGGGGTTCACCCCTCCACTTT. This translates into CASSPGTGARGSPLHF.

To note about this clonotype: Given a much more abundant clone one base away, this may be a read error. The chain combines TRBV10-3 with TRBJ2-5, with D perhaps TRBD2 (6 bases). CDR1 is ENHRY and CDR2 is SYGVKD in the germline V gene. This CDR3 contains 14 residues. V was pared by 6 bases and J by 5 bases, with 16 bases between. The CDR3 DNA is TGTGCCATCAGGGCGGGGACTCCTCCCGAGACCCAGTACTTC. Protein: CAIRAGTPPETQYF.

This clonotype was counted a few times. This sequence joins TRBV7-8 and TRBJ2-7; TRBD1 matches at 7 bases. The CDR3 contains 15 residues. J was trimmed by 4 bases and V by 7 bases; bases with no gene match: 13. Germline CDR1 reads SGHVS; CDR2 reads FQNEAQ. In DNA, the CDR3 is TGTGCCAGCACCGCGATGGGGACAGCAACATACGAGCAGTACTTC. The encoded protein is CASTAMGTATYEQYF.

The chain recombines TRBV5-4 with TRBJ2-5; 10 positions match TRBD2. The germline V gene encodes CDR1 SGHNT and CDR2 YYREEE (reference sequence). This CDR3 is 16 amino acids long. Germline trimming cut 5 bases from V and 5 bases from J; bases unmatched to any gene: 12. The CDR3: CASSNPKRGGVETQYF. DNA of the CDR3: TGTGCCAGCAGTAATCCCAAGCGGGGGGGCGTGGAGACCCAGTACTTC.

The gene calls are TRBV20-1 and TRBJ2-7; 8 nucleotides match TRBD1. In germline, CDR1 is DFQATT, CDR2 SNEGSKA (reference sequence). The CDR3 has 13 amino acids. J gave up 5 bases and V 7 bases, and 10 bases lay outside the gene matches. For the CDR3, the DNA is TGCAGTGGGGGACAGGAGGCTTCCGACGAGCAGTACTTC. Translated, it gives CSGGQEASDEQYF.

The sample holds a few counts of this clonotype. This chain uses TRBV20-1 with TRBJ2-7; TRBD2 aligns across 7 bases. Per germline, CDR1 DFQATT and CDR2 SNEGSKA (reference sequence). CDR3 length equals 15 residues. V was pared by 7 bases and J by 2 bases, with 14 bases of the junction left unmatched. The CDR3 is CSVSPILAAPYEQYF. DNA for the CDR3: TGCAGTGTCTCGCCCATCCTAGCGGCCCCCTACGAGCAGTACTTC.

With regard to this clonotype: With a much larger clone just one base away, this may be a read error. V is TRBV4-1 and J is TRBJ2-7, with 8 bases identical to TRBD2. The CDR3 contains 18 residues. J lost 0 bases, V lost 4 bases, and 14 bases had no gene match. Germline V CDR1 and CDR2: MGHRA, YSYEKL. This CDR3 is CASSRDLTRLAGSYEQYF. The CDR3 coding sequence is TGCGCCAGCAGCCGAGATCTAACCAGGCTAGCGGGCTCCTACGAGCAGTACTTC.

The chain uses TRBV12-3 or TRBV12-4 and TRBJ1-1; TRBD1 is a possible D gene (5 bases). Trimming took 3 bases from V and 13 from J, leaving 18 bases between them. This CDR3 is built from 13 residues. The CDR3 sequence: CASSFGQGGADFF. Written as DNA, the CDR3 is TGTGCCAGCAGTTTCGGTCAGGGAGGGGCCGATTTCTTT.

Ten or more counts support this clonotype. The chain is built from TRBV20-1 and TRBJ2-3, with TRBD2 identical over 7 bases. Germline lookup yields CDR1 DFQATT and CDR2 SNEGSKA (reference sequence). V dropped 1 base and J dropped 5; count of bases not matched to a gene: 9. The CDR3 contains 15 residues. This CDR3 reads CSARAGGSVGDTQYF. CDR3 nucleotide sequence: TGCAGTGCTAGAGCGGGCGGGAGTGTTGGAGATACGCAGTATTTT.

This clonotype has just a few counts. The rearrangement uses TRBV28 and TRBJ2-5, with TRBD2 matching 10 bases. The J call is in doubt because the DNA end fits TRBJ2-7 better. Germline CDR1 reads MDHEN; CDR2 reads SYDVKM. There are 16 residues in the CDR3. The chain's CDR3 is CASSPPPVAGGREQYF. DNA of the CDR3: TGTGCCAGCAGTCCCCCCCCGGTAGCGGGGGGTCGCGAGCAGTACTTC.

The chain has TRBV6-6 and TRBJ1-6; 8 bases line up with TRBD1. The CDR3 runs to 14 residues. J gave up 7 bases and V 6 bases, and 5 bases lay outside the gene matches. The germline V gene has CDR1 MNHNY and CDR2 SVGAGI (reference sequence). CDR3 sequence reads: CASRDRVGNSPLHF. CDR3 coding DNA: TGTGCCAGCAGGGACAGGGTAGGGAATTCACCCCTCCACTTT.

The CDR3 spells CASNEGGGPTDTQYF. CDR3 nucleotide sequence: TGTGCCAGCAACGAAGGGGGGGGGCCCACAGATACGCAGTATTTT. The chain recombines TRBV6-2 or TRBV6-3 with TRBJ2-3, with D possibly matching TRBD2 (7 bases). The CDR3 is 15 amino acids. Germline CDR1 reads MNHEY; CDR2 reads SVGEGT. Trimming pared 7 bases from V and 2 bases from J, leaving 16 bases between.